A selection of T cell receptor beta chains follows, all from one sample in a study of T cell responses to AZD1222 COVID-19 vaccine. The protocol was immunoSEQ multiplex PCR, while the TCRdb copy is restricted to in-frame clones and leaves out a portion. The table records just under 85,000 clones, 86% of them present only once. This specimen was peripheral blood, taken on day 0 of AZD1222 vaccination. Source of these receptors: an adult in good health. Each CDR3 is given with its conserved first and last residue. Fields, in order: clone size, J gene, D gene, V gene, CDR3 protein, CDR3 DNA. D genes are given only for firm matches. Size values are once, few and many counts, or a class for expanded clones, and some rows have none.

clone size: NA; J gene: TRBJ2-5; D gene: NA; V gene: TRBV3-1/TRBV3-2; CDR3 protein: CASSQDRQVRQETQYF; CDR3 DNA: TGTGCCAGCAGCCAAGATAGACAAGTCAGACAAGAGACCCAGTACTTC
clone size: NA; J gene: TRBJ1-1; D gene: NA; V gene: TRBV19; CDR3 protein: CASSREPLNTEAFF; CDR3 DNA: TGTGCCAGTAGTAGGGAACCGTTGAACACTGAAGCTTTCTTT
clone size: NA; J gene: TRBJ1-1; D gene: NA; V gene: TRBV7-2; CDR3 protein: CASSLGRASTEAFF; CDR3 DNA: TGTGCCAGCAGCTTGGGACGGGCGAGCACTGAAGCTTTCTTT
clone size: NA; J gene: TRBJ2-7; D gene: NA; V gene: TRBV14; CDR3 protein: CASSQLTGFPEQYF; CDR3 DNA: TGTGCCAGCAGCCAGTTAACAGGGTTCCCCGAGCAGTACTTC
clone size: NA; J gene: TRBJ2-2; D gene: NA; V gene: TRBV18; CDR3 protein: CASSPFEAGATGELFF; CDR3 DNA: TGTGCCAGCTCACCATTTGAGGCGGGGGCAACCGGGGAGCTGTTTTTT
clone size: NA; J gene: TRBJ2-7; D gene: NA; V gene: TRBV3-1/TRBV3-2; CDR3 protein: CASCWAGSSYEQYF; CDR3 DNA: TGTGCCAGTTGTTGGGCAGGGAGCTCCTACGAGCAGTACTTC
clone size: NA; J gene: TRBJ1-6; D gene: NA; V gene: TRBV7-2; CDR3 protein: CASSLYNSPLHF; CDR3 DNA: TGTGCCAGCAGCTTATATAATTCACCCCTCCACTTT
clone size: NA; J gene: TRBJ2-3; D gene: TRBD1; V gene: TRBV6-5; CDR3 protein: CASRTGTGSTDTQYF; CDR3 DNA: TGTGCCAGCAGGACAGGGACCGGCAGCACAGATACGCAGTATTTT
clone size: NA; J gene: TRBJ2-2; D gene: NA; V gene: TRBV28; CDR3 protein: CASSLGNTGELFF; CDR3 DNA: TGTGCCAGCAGTTTGGGGAACACCGGGGAGCTGTTTTTT
clone size: NA; J gene: TRBJ2-7; D gene: NA; V gene: TRBV2; CDR3 protein: CASRAPEPYEQYF; CDR3 DNA: TGTGCCAGCAGGGCCCCGGAGCCCTACGAGCAGTACTTC
clone size: few; J gene: TRBJ1-1; D gene: NA; V gene: TRBV5-1; CDR3 protein: CASSFPGVNTEAFF; CDR3 DNA: TGCGCCAGCAGCTTCCCGGGGGTGAACACTGAAGCTTTCTTT
clone size: NA; J gene: TRBJ2-1; D gene: NA; V gene: TRBV5-1; CDR3 protein: CASSSGVANNEQFF; CDR3 DNA: TGCGCCAGCAGCTCCGGGGTCGCTAACAATGAGCAGTTCTTC
clone size: few; J gene: TRBJ2-4; D gene: NA; V gene: TRBV7-9; CDR3 protein: CASSARDNGAKNIQYF; CDR3 DNA: TGTGCCAGCAGCGCACGGGACAATGGAGCCAAAAACATTCAGTACTTC
clone size: NA; J gene: TRBJ2-1; D gene: NA; V gene: TRBV19; CDR3 protein: CASTENRNSFSYNEQFF; CDR3 DNA: TGTGCCAGTACGGAAAACAGAAACTCATTCTCCTACAATGAGCAGTTCTTC
clone size: NA; J gene: TRBJ1-4; D gene: TRBD1; V gene: TRBV30; CDR3 protein: CAHRGPTTNEKLFF; CDR3 DNA: TGTGCCCACAGGGGGCCTACAACTAATGAAAAACTGTTTTTT
clone size: NA; J gene: TRBJ2-5; D gene: NA; V gene: TRBV24-1; CDR3 protein: CATSDEMGVGRETQYF; CDR3 DNA: TGTGCCACCAGTGATGAAATGGGCGTGGGGCGCGAGACCCAGTACTTC
clone size: NA; J gene: TRBJ1-6; D gene: NA; V gene: TRBV14; CDR3 protein: CASSQFGGRNSPLHF; CDR3 DNA: TGTGCCAGCAGCCAATTCGGTGGGAGAAATTCACCCCTCCACTTT
clone size: NA; J gene: TRBJ1-5; D gene: TRBD1; V gene: TRBV6-5; CDR3 protein: CASRKDRGEGQPQHF; CDR3 DNA: TGTGCCAGCAGAAAGGACAGGGGGGAGGGTCAGCCCCAGCATTTT
clone size: NA; J gene: TRBJ2-2; D gene: NA; V gene: TRBV19; CDR3 protein: CASDVPGSGELFF; CDR3 DNA: TGTGCCAGTGACGTCCCGGGATCCGGGGAGCTGTTTTTT
clone size: NA; J gene: TRBJ1-2; D gene: NA; V gene: TRBV15; CDR3 protein: CATSNNRQLYGYTF; CDR3 DNA: TGTGCCACCAGCAACAACCGACAGCTCTATGGCTACACCTTC
clone size: NA; J gene: TRBJ1-2; D gene: NA; V gene: TRBV19; CDR3 protein: CASLRDKSMVGYTF; CDR3 DNA: TGTGCCAGCCTCCGGGACAAATCTATGGTAGGCTACACCTTC
clone size: NA; J gene: TRBJ2-1; D gene: NA; V gene: TRBV7-8; CDR3 protein: CASRDGTRYNEQFF; CDR3 DNA: TGTGCCAGCAGAGACGGGACCCGCTACAATGAGCAGTTCTTC
clone size: NA; J gene: TRBJ2-7; D gene: TRBD1; V gene: TRBV27; CDR3 protein: CASSLGGQGRYEQYF; CDR3 DNA: TGTGCCAGCAGTTTGGGCGGACAGGGGCGATACGAGCAGTACTTC
clone size: NA; J gene: TRBJ1-2; D gene: TRBD1; V gene: TRBV29-1; CDR3 protein: CSVMTGALNYGYTF; CDR3 DNA: TGCAGCGTTATGACAGGGGCATTGAACTATGGCTACACCTTC
clone size: few; J gene: TRBJ1-1; D gene: NA; V gene: TRBV5-1; CDR3 protein: CASSLGKVTAEAFF; CDR3 DNA: TGCGCCAGCAGCTTGGGTAAGGTGACGGCTGAAGCTTTCTTT
clone size: once; J gene: TRBJ1-3; D gene: TRBD1; V gene: TRBV25-1; CDR3 protein: CASKDRAGNTIYF; CDR3 DNA: TGTGCCAGCAAGGACAGGGCTGGAAACACCATATATTTT
clone size: NA; J gene: TRBJ2-7; D gene: NA; V gene: TRBV5-5; CDR3 protein: CASSLEFAGPGEQYF; CDR3 DNA: TGTGCCAGCAGCTTGGAATTCGCGGGGCCGGGGGAGCAGTACTTC
clone size: NA; J gene: TRBJ2-5; D gene: TRBD2; V gene: TRBV5-4; CDR3 protein: CASSSGLAGVPETQYF; CDR3 DNA: TGTGCCAGCAGCTCTGGACTAGCGGGAGTCCCAGAGACCCAGTACTTC
clone size: NA; J gene: TRBJ1-1; D gene: NA; V gene: TRBV27; CDR3 protein: CASSPGRNTEAFF; CDR3 DNA: TGTGCCAGCAGCCCAGGTAGGAACACTGAAGCTTTCTTT
clone size: NA; J gene: TRBJ1-2; D gene: NA; V gene: TRBV28; CDR3 protein: CASSSPGQAPNYGYTF; CDR3 DNA: TGTGCCAGCAGTTCGCCGGGGCAGGCTCCTAACTATGGCTACACCTTC
clone size: few; J gene: TRBJ1-6; D gene: NA; V gene: TRBV13; CDR3 protein: CASSPGTMNNSPLHF; CDR3 DNA: TGTGCCAGCAGCCCCGGGACAATGAATAATTCACCCCTCCACTTT
clone size: few; J gene: TRBJ1-1; D gene: NA; V gene: TRBV18; CDR3 protein: CASYRTGNTEAFF; CDR3 DNA: TGTGCCAGCTACCGGACGGGGAACACTGAAGCTTTCTTT
clone size: NA; J gene: TRBJ2-7; D gene: NA; V gene: TRBV11-2; CDR3 protein: CASSLDRVPWQYF; CDR3 DNA: TGTGCCAGCAGCTTAGACAGGGTGCCTTGGCAGTACTTC
clone size: NA; J gene: TRBJ1-1; D gene: NA; V gene: TRBV6-5; CDR3 protein: CASTDGVAMNTEAFF; CDR3 DNA: TGTGCCAGCACGGACGGGGTCGCAATGAACACTGAAGCTTTCTTT
clone size: NA; J gene: TRBJ1-5; D gene: TRBD1; V gene: TRBV19; CDR3 protein: CASSITGGNQPQHF; CDR3 DNA: TGTGCCAGTAGTATCACAGGGGGTAATCAGCCCCAGCATTTT
clone size: once; J gene: TRBJ2-3; D gene: NA; V gene: TRBV4-2; CDR3 protein: CASSQGGNQGDTQYF; CDR3 DNA: TGTGCCAGCAGCCAAGGAGGGAATCAAGGGGATACGCAGTATTTT
clone size: NA; J gene: TRBJ1-1; D gene: NA; V gene: TRBV21-1; CDR3 protein: CASSNPDAEPTEAFF; CDR3 DNA: TGTGCCAGCAGCAACCCGGATGCTGAGCCCACTGAAGCTTTCTTT
clone size: few; J gene: TRBJ2-4; D gene: TRBD1; V gene: TRBV14; CDR3 protein: CASSHGTGSEKNIQYF; CDR3 DNA: TGTGCCAGCAGCCACGGGACAGGGTCGGAGAAAAACATTCAGTACTTC
clone size: NA; J gene: TRBJ2-2; D gene: TRBD2; V gene: TRBV7-9; CDR3 protein: CASSGTSGATGELFF; CDR3 DNA: TGTGCCAGCAGCGGGACTAGCGGTGCCACCGGGGAGCTGTTTTTT
clone size: NA; J gene: TRBJ1-2; D gene: TRBD1; V gene: TRBV24-1; CDR3 protein: CATSDWTGLYGYTF; CDR3 DNA: TGTGCCACCAGTGATTGGACAGGTTTATATGGCTACACCTTC
clone size: NA; J gene: TRBJ2-7; D gene: NA; V gene: TRBV27; CDR3 protein: CASSSLSVAAYEQYF; CDR3 DNA: TGTGCCAGCAGCTCCTTGTCCGTTGCCGCCTACGAGCAGTACTTC
clone size: NA; J gene: TRBJ2-2; D gene: TRBD1; V gene: TRBV7-7; CDR3 protein: CASSLAPGQGAPGELFF; CDR3 DNA: TGTGCTAGCAGCTTAGCGCCAGGACAGGGGGCCCCCGGGGAGCTGTTTTTT